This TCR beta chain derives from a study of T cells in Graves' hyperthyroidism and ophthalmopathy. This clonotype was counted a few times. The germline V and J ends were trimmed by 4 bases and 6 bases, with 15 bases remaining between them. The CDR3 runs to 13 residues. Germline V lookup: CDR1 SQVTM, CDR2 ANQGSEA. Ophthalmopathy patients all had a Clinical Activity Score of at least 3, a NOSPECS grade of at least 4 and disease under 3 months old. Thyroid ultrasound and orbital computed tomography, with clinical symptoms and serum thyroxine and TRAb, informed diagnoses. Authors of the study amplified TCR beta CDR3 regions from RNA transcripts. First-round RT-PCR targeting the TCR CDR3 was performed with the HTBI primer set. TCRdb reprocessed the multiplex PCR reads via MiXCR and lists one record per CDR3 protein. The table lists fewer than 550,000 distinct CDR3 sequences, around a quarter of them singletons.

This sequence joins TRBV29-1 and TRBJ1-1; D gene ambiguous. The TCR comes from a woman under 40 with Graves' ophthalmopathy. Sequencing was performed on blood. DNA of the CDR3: TGCAGCGTTGTATCTGGTCTGGTGTCTGAAGCTTTCTTT. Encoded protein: CSVVSGLVSEAFF.